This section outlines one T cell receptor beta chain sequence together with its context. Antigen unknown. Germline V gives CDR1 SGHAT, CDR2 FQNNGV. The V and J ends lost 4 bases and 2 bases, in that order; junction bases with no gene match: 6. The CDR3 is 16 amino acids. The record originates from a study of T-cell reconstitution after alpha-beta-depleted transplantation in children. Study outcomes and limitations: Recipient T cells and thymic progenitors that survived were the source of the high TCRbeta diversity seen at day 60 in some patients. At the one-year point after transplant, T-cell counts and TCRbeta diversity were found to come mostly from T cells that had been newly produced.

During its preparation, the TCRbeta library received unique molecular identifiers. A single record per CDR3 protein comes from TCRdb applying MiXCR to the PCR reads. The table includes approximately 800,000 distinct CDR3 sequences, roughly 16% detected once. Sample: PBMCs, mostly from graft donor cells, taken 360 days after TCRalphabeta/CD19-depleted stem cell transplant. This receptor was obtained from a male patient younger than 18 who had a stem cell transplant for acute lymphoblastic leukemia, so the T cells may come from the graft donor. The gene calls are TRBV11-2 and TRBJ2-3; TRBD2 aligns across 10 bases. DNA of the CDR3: TGTGCCAGCAGCTGGACTAGCGGTATCTCCACAGATACGCAGTATTTT. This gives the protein CASSWTSGISTDTQYF.